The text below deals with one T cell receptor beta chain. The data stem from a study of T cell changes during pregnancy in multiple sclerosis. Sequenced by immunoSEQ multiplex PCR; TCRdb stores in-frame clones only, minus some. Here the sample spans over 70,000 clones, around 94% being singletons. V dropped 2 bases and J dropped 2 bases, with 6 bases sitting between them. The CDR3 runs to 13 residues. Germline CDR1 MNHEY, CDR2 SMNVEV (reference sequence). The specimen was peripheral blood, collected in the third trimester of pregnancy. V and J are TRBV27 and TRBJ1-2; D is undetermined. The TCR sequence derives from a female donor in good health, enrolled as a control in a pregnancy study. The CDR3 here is CASSLAQNYGYTF. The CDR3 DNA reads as TGTGCCAGCAGTTTAGCACAGAACTATGGCTACACCTTC.